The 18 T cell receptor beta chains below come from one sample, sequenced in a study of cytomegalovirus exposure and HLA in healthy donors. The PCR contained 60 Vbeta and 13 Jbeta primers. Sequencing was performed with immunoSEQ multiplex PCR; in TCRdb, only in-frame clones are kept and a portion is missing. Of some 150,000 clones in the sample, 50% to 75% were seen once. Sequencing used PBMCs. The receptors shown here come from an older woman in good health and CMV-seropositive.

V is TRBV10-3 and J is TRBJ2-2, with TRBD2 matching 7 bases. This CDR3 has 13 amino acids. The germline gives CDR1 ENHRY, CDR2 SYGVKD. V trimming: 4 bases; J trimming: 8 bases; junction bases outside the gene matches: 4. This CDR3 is CAISVWGGGELFF. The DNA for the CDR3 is TGTGCCATCAGTGTATGGGGGGGAGGGGAGCTGTTTTTT.

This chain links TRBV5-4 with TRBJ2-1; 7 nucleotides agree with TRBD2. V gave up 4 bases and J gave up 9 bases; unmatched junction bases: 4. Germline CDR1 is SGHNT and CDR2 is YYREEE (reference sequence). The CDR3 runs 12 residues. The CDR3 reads CASSLTSTEQFF. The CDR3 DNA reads TGTGCCAGCAGCCTGACTAGCACTGAGCAGTTCTTC.

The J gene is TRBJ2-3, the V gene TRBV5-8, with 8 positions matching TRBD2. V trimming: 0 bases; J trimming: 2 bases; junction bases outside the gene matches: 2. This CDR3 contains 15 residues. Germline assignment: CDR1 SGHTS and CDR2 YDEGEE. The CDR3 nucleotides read TGTGCCAGCAGCTTGGTTAGCGGGGTCACAGATACGCAGTATTTT. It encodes CASSLVSGVTDTQYF.

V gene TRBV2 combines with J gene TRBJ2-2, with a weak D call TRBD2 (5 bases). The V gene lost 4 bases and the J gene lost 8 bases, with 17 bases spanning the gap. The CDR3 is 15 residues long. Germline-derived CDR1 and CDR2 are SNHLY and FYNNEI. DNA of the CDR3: TGTGCCAGCAGTGGCCCAGCGGCTCTAGCAGGGGAGCTGTTTTTT. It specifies CASSGPAALAGELFF.

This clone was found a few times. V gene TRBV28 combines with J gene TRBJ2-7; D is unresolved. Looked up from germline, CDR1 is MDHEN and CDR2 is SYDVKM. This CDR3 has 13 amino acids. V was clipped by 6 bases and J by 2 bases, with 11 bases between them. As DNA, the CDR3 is TGTGCCAGCAGCCTTACTGAGGCCTACGAGCAGTACTTC. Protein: CASSLTEAYEQYF.

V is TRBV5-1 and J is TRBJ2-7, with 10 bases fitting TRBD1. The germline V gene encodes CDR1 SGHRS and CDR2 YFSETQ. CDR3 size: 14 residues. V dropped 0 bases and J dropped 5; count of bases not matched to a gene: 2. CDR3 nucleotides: TGCGCCAGCAGCTTGGAGGACAGGGGGAACGAGCAGTACTTC. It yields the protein CASSLEDRGNEQYF.

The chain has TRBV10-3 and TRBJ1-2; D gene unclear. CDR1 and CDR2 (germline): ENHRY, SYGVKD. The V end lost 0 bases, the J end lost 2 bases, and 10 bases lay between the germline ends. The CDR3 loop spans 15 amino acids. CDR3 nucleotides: TGTGCCATCAGTGAGTCCATGGCAGGAAACTATGGCTACACCTTC. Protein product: CAISESMAGNYGYTF.

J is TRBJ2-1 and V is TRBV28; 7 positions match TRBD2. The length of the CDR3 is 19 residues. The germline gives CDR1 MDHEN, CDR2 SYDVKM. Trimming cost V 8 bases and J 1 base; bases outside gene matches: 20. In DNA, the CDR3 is TGTGCCAGCCGAAGTTTCCCCGGAATGGCGGGAGTGTCCTACAATGAGCAGTTCTTC. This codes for CASRSFPGMAGVSYNEQFF. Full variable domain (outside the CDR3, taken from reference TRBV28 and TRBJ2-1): DVKVTQSSRYLVKRTGEKVFLECVQDMDHENMFWYRQDPGLGLRLIYFSYDVKMKEKGDIPEGYSVSREKKERFSLILESASTNQTSMYLCASRSFPGMAGVSYNEQFFGPGTRLTVL.

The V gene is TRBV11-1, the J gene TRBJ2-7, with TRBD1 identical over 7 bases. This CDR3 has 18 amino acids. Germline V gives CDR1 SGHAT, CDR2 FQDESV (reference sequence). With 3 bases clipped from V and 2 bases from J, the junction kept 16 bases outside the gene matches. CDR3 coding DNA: TGTGCCAGCAGCTTTTCACTGGGCTACGGACAGGAGACCTACGAGCAGTACTTC. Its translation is CASSFSLGYGQETYEQYF.

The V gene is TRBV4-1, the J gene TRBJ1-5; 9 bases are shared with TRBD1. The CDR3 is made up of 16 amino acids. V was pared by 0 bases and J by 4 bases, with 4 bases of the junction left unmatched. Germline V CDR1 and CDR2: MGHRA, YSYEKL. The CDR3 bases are TGCGCCAGCAGCCAAGATCCCGGACAGGGGAATCAGCCCCAGCATTTT. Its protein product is CASSQDPGQGNQPQHF.

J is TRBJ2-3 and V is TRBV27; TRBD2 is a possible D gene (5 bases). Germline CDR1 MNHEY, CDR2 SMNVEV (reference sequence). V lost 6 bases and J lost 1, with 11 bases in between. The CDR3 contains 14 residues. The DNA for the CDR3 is TGTGCCAGCAGGGTAGCGTTCGGCACAGATACGCAGTATTTT. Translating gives CASRVAFGTDTQYF.

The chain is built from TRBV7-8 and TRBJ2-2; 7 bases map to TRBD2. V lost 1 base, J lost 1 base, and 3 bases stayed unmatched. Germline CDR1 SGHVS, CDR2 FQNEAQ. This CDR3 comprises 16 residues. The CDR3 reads CASSLVSGKNTGELFF. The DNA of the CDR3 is TGTGCCAGCAGCTTAGTGAGCGGGAAGAACACCGGGGAGCTGTTTTTT.

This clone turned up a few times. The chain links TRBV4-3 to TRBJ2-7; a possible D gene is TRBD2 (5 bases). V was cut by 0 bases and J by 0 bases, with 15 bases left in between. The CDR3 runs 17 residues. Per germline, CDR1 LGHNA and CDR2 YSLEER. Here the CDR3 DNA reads TGCGCCAGCAGCCAAGATTCCCGGAGGTTCACCTCCTACGAGCAGTACTTC. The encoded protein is CASSQDSRRFTSYEQYF.

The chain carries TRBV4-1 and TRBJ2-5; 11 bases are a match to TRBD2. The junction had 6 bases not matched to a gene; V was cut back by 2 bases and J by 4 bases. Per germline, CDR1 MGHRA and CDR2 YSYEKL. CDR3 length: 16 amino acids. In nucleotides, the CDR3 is TGCGCCAGCAGCCAATACGGGACTAGCGGACTAGAGACCCAGTACTTC. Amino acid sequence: CASSQYGTSGLETQYF.

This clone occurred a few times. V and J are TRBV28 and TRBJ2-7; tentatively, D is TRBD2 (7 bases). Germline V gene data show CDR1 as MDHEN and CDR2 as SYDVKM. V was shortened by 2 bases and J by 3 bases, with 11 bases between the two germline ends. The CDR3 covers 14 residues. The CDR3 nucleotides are TGTGCCAGCAGTTTACAGGGGAGGGGCTACGAGCAGTACTTC. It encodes CASSLQGRGYEQYF.

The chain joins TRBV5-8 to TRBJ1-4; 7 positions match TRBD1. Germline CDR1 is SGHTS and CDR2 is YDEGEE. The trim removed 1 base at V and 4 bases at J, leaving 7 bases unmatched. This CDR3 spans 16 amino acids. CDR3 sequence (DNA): TGTGCCAGCAGCTTGAGGCCCGGGACAGTTAATGAAAAACTGTTTTTT. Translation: CASSLRPGTVNEKLFF.

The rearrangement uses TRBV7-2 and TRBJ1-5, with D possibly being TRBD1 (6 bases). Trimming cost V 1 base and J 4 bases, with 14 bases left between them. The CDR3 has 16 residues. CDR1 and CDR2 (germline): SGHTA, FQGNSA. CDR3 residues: CASSLGQGLRNQPQHF. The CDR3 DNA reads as TGTGCCAGCAGCTTAGGGCAGGGGTTGAGGAATCAGCCCCAGCATTTT.

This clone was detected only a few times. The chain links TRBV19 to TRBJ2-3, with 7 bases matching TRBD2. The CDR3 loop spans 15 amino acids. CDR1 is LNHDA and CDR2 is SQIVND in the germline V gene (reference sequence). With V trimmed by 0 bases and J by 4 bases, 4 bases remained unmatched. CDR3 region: CASSIEPGGADTQYF. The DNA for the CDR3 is TGTGCCAGTAGTATAGAACCGGGAGGTGCAGATACGCAGTATTTT.